The entry below describes one T cell receptor (beta chain). Compared with germline, one end of the junction differs, possibly owing to a read error. This record comes from a study of tumor-infiltrating lymphocytes in primary liver carcinoma. Extraction of RNA together with DNA used roughly 19-32 mg of unsorted bulk tissue. Primary liver carcinomas in the patients were surgically resected. Every patient had chronic HBV infection and was treatment-naive. Tumor regions sampled: superior, inferior, left, right poles, and centre. TCR beta cDNA came from about 470 ng total RNA, primed with a constant-region primer. Slightly modified ARM-PCR served as the procedure for the TCR beta libraries. These libraries came from three rounds of nested multiplex PCR. TCRdb independently ran MiXCR on the multiplex PCR reads; one entry per CDR3 protein. Here the sample spans 100,000 or so distinct CDR3 sequences, 80% to 85% being singletons.

This TCR was sampled from a middle-aged man with primary liver carcinoma and hepatitis B virus infection. The sequencing input was liver tumor tissue from sampling region 3. Subset given: tumor region T3, left-lateral pole.

The CDR3 region has the DNA TGTGCCAGCAGTGAATCTAGCGGGAGCTACAACGAGCAGTTGTTC. It specifies CASSESSGSYNEQLF. The chain employs TRBV6-1 and TRBJ2-1; 10 bases fit TRBD2. The germline gives CDR1 MNHNS, CDR2 SASEGT. The CDR3 totals 15 residues.